This T cell receptor beta chain is drawn from a study of spatial heterogeneity in lung cancer. Trimming removed 2 bases at V and 4 bases at J, with 18 bases between. The CDR3 totals 16 residues. The germline gives CDR1 SGHRS, CDR2 YFSETQ. Findings and caveats of the study: Ubiquitous, expanded tumor-derived TCRs were more frequently observed in blood at resection than at follow-up.

In this sample, this clonotype turned up many times. Its antigen remains unknown. The time point is: sample taken at primary tumor resection. Sequencing covered unsorted whole RNA taken from tumor, nontumor lung or frozen PBMC. TCRdb itself ran the 5' RACE reads through MiXCR, one entry per CDR3 protein. The profile shows approximately 39,000 distinct CDR3 sequences, 6.5% to 9% of them singletons. The sequence was obtained from a female donor with early-stage non-small cell lung cancer. Here the sequenced sample was PBMCs, taken at surgery. The genes are TRBV5-1 and TRBJ1-1, with D maybe TRBD1 (6 bases). The CDR3 here is CASSFSGGQISTEAFF. DNA for the CDR3: TGCGCCAGCAGCTTTTCGGGAGGACAGATTTCCACTGAAGCTTTCTTT.